One and the same sample provided the 18 T cell receptor beta chains below, sequenced in a study of T cell responses to AZD1222 COVID-19 vaccine. The data were produced by immunoSEQ multiplex PCR, yet TCRdb's version contains in-frame clones alone and is incomplete. This repertoire shows over 150,000 clones, 94% found once; its top ten account for around 1.6%. This material consisted of peripheral blood, taken 28 days after the second AZD1222 dose. The receptors were gathered from an adult who received the AZD1222 COVID-19 vaccine.

The rearrangement joins TRBV7-9 to TRBJ1-2; maybe TRBD1 (5 bases). The ends were cut back, 2 bases at V and 4 bases at J, with 14 bases in the middle. Germline CDR1 and CDR2: SEHNR and FQNEAQ (reference sequence). CDR3 length equals 15 residues. The CDR3 DNA reads TGTGCCAGCAGCTTATCGGCGGGGCTGGGCTATGGCTACACCTTC. This sequence encodes CASSLSAGLGYGYTF. The full variable domain, completed using reference TRBV7-9 and TRBJ1-2, is DTGVSQNPRHKITKRGQNVTFRCDPISEHNRLYWYRQTLGQGPEFLTYFQNEAQLEKSRLLSDRFSAERPKGSFSTLEIQRTEQGDSAMYLCASSLSAGLGYGYTFGSGTRLTVV.

The J gene is TRBJ2-1, the V gene TRBV14; 8 nucleotides agree with TRBD2. Germline assignment: CDR1 SGHDN and CDR2 FVKESK. V lost 4 bases, J lost 6 bases, and 8 bases stayed unmatched. The CDR3 totals 15 residues. This CDR3 is CASSLAGIPSNEQFF. CDR3 DNA: TGTGCCAGCAGCCTAGCGGGAATCCCCTCCAATGAGCAGTTCTTC.

The chain is built from TRBV29-1 and TRBJ1-1; maybe TRBD1 (6 bases). Trimming left V 4 bases short and J 0 bases short, with 12 bases between. The CDR3 runs 14 residues. Germline V lookup: CDR1 SQVTM, CDR2 ANQGSEA. CDR3 sequence: CSVVVQGLNTEAFF. CDR3 nucleotide sequence: TGCAGCGTTGTTGTACAGGGTCTGAACACTGAAGCTTTCTTT.

As to this clone: This same CDR3 is encoded by further DNA sequences in the sample. The chain has TRBV4-3 and TRBJ1-5, with D uncertain. With 1 base removed from V and 2 bases from J, the gap between germline ends came to 3 bases. Germline V gives CDR1 LGHNA, CDR2 YSLEER. The CDR3 sequence is 13 residues long. The DNA for the CDR3 is TGCGCCAGCAGCCAAGCAGGCAATCAGCCCCAGCATTTT. It translates to CASSQAGNQPQHF.

The genes are TRBV19 and TRBJ1-4, with a possible D match to TRBD1 (6 bases). The germline V gene encodes CDR1 LNHDA and CDR2 SQIVND (reference sequence). The CDR3 is 13 amino acids. V dropped 7 bases and J dropped 8 bases, with 14 bases sitting between them. The CDR3: CASKNREREKLFF. In DNA form, the CDR3 reads TGTGCCAGTAAGAACAGGGAGCGGGAAAAACTGTTTTTT.

The chain carries TRBV5-4 and TRBJ1-1; 8 bases align to TRBD1. Per the germline V gene, CDR1 is SGHNT and CDR2 is YYREEE (reference sequence). V shed 2 bases and J 4 bases; nucleotides not matched to a gene: 4. CDR3 size: 14 residues. CDR3 loop: CASSLGQGSTEAFF. The CDR3 bases are TGTGCCAGCAGCTTAGGACAGGGAAGCACTGAAGCTTTCTTT.

The chain is built from TRBV7-9 and TRBJ2-7; TRBD1 agrees at 8 bases. J gave up 3 bases and V 5 bases, and 6 bases lay outside the gene matches. Germline CDR1 SEHNR, CDR2 FQNEAQ (reference sequence). The CDR3 consists of 14 residues. The chain's CDR3 is CASSLQQGGYEQYF. Written as DNA, the CDR3 is TGTGCCAGCAGCCTCCAACAGGGGGGCTACGAGCAGTACTTC.

There are a few counts of this clone. The chain carries TRBV28 and TRBJ1-5; weak D call: TRBD1 (6 bases). Trimming removed 6 bases from V and 7 bases from J, with 10 bases in between. The CDR3 length is 12 residues. Germline V gives CDR1 MDHEN, CDR2 SYDVKM. This CDR3 reads CASRQGDQPQHF. The CDR3 DNA sequence: TGTGCCAGCAGACAGGGTGACCAGCCCCAGCATTTT. The whole variable domain, filled in from reference TRBV28 and TRBJ1-5, reads DVKVTQSSRYLVKRTGEKVFLECVQDMDHENMFWYRQDPGLGLRLIYFSYDVKMKEKGDIPEGYSVSREKKERFSLILESASTNQTSMYLCASRQGDQPQHFGDGTRLSIL.

This clone appeared once. The genes are TRBV6-2 or TRBV6-3 and TRBJ2-1; 15 nucleotides line up with TRBD2. Trimming removed 3 bases from V and 4 bases from J; junction bases left unmatched: 1. This CDR3 contains 16 residues. Germline loops: CDR1 MNHEY, CDR2 SVGEGT. The CDR3 nucleotides are TGTGCCAGCAGTTATGGACTAGCGGGGGGGTACAATGAGCAGTTCTTC. It codes for CASSYGLAGGYNEQFF.

The rearrangement uses TRBV7-9 and TRBJ1-1, with 8 bases identical to TRBD1. The CDR3 is made up of 13 amino acids. The ends lost 7 bases at V and 4 bases at J; junction bases unmatched: 5. The germline CDR1 and CDR2 sequences are SEHNR and FQNEAQ (reference sequence). The CDR3 region has the DNA TGTGCCAGCATCTACACAGGGGGCACTGAAGCTTTCTTT. It specifies CASIYTGGTEAFF.

This chain links TRBV4-3 with TRBJ1-5, with a weak D call TRBD1 (5 bases). V shed 3 bases and J shed 5 bases, with 14 bases lying between them. This CDR3 has 15 residues. The germline V gene encodes CDR1 LGHNA and CDR2 YSLEER. The CDR3 here is CASSHTAGKDQPQHF. The CDR3 coding sequence is TGCGCCAGCAGCCATACGGCAGGGAAAGATCAGCCCCAGCATTTT.

This clone is a singleton in its sample. This chain links TRBV27 with TRBJ2-7, with 9 bases fitting TRBD2. V dropped 3 bases and J dropped 7; count of bases not matched to a gene: 7. The CDR3 covers 14 residues. Germline CDR1 and CDR2: MNHEY and SMNVEV (reference sequence). The CDR3 nucleotides are TGTGCCAGCAGTTTTGCGGGAGGGGCTGAAGAGCAGTACTTC. Amino acids: CASSFAGGAEEQYF.

J is TRBJ1-5 and V is TRBV7-3, with 12 bases aligning to TRBD1. The CDR3 is made up of 19 amino acids. Trimming took 3 bases from V and 2 from J; bases not matched to a gene: 11. Germline V lookup: CDR1 SGHTA, CDR2 FQGTGA. The DNA for the CDR3 is TGTGCCAGCAGCTTTGGGACAGGGGGCGTAATCGTGGGCAATCAGCCCCAGCATTTT. It translates to CASSFGTGGVIVGNQPQHF.

This clone came up once. This chain links TRBV6-2 or TRBV6-3 with TRBJ2-3; TRBD2 matches 7 bases. The CDR3 is 16 residues long. From germline, CDR1 is MNHEY and CDR2 SVGEGT. V trimming: 6 bases; J trimming: 6 bases; junction bases outside the gene matches: 15. The CDR3 DNA reads as TGTGCCAGCAGGCCTAGCGGCATTCCCCTCGGGGATACGCAGTATTTT. Translated: CASRPSGIPLGDTQYF.

The chain carries TRBV19 and TRBJ1-6; no reliable D call. Germline V gene data show CDR1 as LNHDA and CDR2 as SQIVND (reference sequence). The CDR3 sequence is 12 residues long. V was cut by 2 bases and J by 15 bases, with 11 bases left in between. The CDR3 loop is CASSIPLGVLHF. DNA of the CDR3: TGTGCCAGTAGTATACCACTCGGGGTCCTCCACTTT. The whole variable domain, filled in from reference TRBV19 and TRBJ1-6, reads DGGITQSPKYLFRKEGQNVTLSCEQNLNHDAMYWYRQDPGQGLRLIYYSQIVNDFQKGDIAEGYSVSREKKESFPLTVTSAQKNPTAFYLCASSIPLGVLHFGNGTRLTVT.

CDR3 DNA: TGCAGTGCTAGTATCTCGGATACGCAGTATTTT. Residues: CSASISDTQYF. The chain has TRBV20-1 and TRBJ2-3; D gene uncertain. This CDR3 is built from 11 residues. Germline-derived CDR1 and CDR2 are DFQATT and SNEGSKA (reference sequence). V was pared by 3 bases and J by 6 bases, with 7 bases between.

This clone was observed a handful of times. The V gene is TRBV6-5, the J gene TRBJ1-3; D call uncertain. The CDR3 consists of 13 residues. The germline gives CDR1 MNHEY, CDR2 SVGAGI. V was cut by 6 bases and J by 0 bases, with 6 bases left in between. The CDR3 protein is CASRGSSGNTIYF. DNA for the CDR3: TGTGCCAGCAGAGGGAGCTCTGGAAACACCATATATTTT.

The gene calls are TRBV15 and TRBJ1-6; D is ambiguous. The CDR3 runs 14 residues. CDR1 is LNHNV, CDR2 YYDKDF, per germline (reference sequence). The V and J ends lost 3 bases and 8 bases respectively, with 11 bases between them. The CDR3 region is CATSRGNPDSPLHF. The CDR3 coding sequence is TGTGCCACCAGCAGGGGGAATCCGGATTCACCCCTCCACTTT.